This T cell receptor beta chain was observed in a study of blood T cell repertoires in COVID-19. Participants were aged roughly 18 to 89 years, lived in about two dozen US areas, and enrolled virtually. Participant-reported clinical history was the basis for cohort assignment. This clone was seen only a few times. CDR1 is LGHDT and CDR2 is YNNKEL in the germline V gene (reference sequence). J was trimmed by 2 bases and V by 4 bases; bases with no gene match: 9. The CDR3 contains 17 residues. Original data processing: For nucleated cells, counts were estimated from reference gene primer amplification. Profiling relied on immunoSEQ multiplex PCR, and the TCRdb table lists in-frame clones only, not all of them. V and J calls plus clone size are reproduced from that table; the DNA served to infer D and trimming. The profile shows about 400,000 clones, roughly 88% of them singletons.

What was sequenced was PBMCs or T cells enriched from blood (not recorded which). The sequence was collected from a woman aged 30 to 39 with acute COVID-19. This chain connects TRBV3-1 (or the pseudogene TRBV3-2) to TRBJ2-2; TRBD2 agrees at 8 bases. Written as DNA, the CDR3 is TGTGCCAGCAGCCTCCAACCGGGACTAGGAAACACCGGGGAGCTGTTTTTT. It codes for CASSLQPGLGNTGELFF.